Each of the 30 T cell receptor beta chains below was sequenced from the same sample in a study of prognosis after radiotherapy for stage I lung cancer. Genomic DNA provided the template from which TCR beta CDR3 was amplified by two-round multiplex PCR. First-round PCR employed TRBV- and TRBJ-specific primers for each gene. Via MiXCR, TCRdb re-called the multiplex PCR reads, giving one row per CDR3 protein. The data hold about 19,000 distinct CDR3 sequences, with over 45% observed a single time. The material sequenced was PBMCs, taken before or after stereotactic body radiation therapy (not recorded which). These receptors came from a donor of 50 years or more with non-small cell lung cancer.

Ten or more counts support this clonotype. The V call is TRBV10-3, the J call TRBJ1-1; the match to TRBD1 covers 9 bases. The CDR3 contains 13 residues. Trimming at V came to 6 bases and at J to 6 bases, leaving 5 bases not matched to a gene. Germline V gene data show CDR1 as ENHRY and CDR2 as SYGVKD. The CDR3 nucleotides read TGTGCCATCAGGGGGACAGGGAGCCCTGAAGCTTTCTTT. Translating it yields CAIRGTGSPEAFF.

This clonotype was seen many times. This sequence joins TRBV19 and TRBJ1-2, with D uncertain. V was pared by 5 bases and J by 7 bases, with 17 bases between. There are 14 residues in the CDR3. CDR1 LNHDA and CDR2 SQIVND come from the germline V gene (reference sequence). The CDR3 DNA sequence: TGTGCCAGTAGTGCCGGTGGGGTTGGTGGTGGCTACACCTTC. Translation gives CASSAGGVGGGYTF.

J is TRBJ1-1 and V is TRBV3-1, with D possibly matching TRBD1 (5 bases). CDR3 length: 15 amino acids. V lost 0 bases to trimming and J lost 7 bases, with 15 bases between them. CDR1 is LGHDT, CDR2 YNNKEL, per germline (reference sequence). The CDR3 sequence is CASSQDGVGRNEAFF. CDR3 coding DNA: TGTGCCAGCAGCCAAGACGGTGTGGGGCGGAATGAAGCTTTCTTT.

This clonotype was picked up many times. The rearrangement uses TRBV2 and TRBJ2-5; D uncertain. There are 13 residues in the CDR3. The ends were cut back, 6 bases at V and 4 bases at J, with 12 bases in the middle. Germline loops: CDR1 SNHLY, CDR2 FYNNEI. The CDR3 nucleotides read TGTGCCAGCAGCCCCCTTGGGGTAGAGACCCAGTACTTC. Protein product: CASSPLGVETQYF.

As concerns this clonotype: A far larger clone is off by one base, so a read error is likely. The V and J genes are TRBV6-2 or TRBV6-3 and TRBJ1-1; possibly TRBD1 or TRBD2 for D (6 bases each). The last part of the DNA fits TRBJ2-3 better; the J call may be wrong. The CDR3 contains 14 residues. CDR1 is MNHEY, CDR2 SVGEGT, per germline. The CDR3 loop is CASSCGTPRDTQYF. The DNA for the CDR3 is TGTGCCAGCAGTTGCGGGACACCGAGGGATACGCAGTATTTT.

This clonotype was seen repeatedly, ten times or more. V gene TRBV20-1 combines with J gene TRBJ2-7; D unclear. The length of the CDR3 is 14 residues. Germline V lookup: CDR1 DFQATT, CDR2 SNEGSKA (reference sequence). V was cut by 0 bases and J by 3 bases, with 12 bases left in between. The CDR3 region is CSARDLRKSYEQYF. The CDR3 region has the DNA TGCAGTGCTAGAGATCTAAGGAAGAGCTACGAGCAGTACTTC.

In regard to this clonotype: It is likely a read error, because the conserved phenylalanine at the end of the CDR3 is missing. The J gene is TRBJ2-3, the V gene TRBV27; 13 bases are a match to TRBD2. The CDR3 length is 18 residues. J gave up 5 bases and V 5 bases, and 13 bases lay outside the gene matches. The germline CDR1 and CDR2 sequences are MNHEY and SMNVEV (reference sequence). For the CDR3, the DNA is TGTGCCAGCAGTCCCCCTACGGGACTAGCGGGATTATTAGATACGCAGTATCTT. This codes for CASSPPTGLAGLLDTQYL.

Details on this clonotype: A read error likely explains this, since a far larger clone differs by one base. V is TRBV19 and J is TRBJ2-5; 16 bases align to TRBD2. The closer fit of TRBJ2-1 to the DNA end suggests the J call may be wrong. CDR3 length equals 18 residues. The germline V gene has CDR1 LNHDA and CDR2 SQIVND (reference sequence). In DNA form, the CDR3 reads TGTGCCAGTAACATAGGGACTAGCGGGAGGGCCGGGTACAATGAGCAGTTCTTC. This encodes CASNIGTSGRAGYNEQFF.

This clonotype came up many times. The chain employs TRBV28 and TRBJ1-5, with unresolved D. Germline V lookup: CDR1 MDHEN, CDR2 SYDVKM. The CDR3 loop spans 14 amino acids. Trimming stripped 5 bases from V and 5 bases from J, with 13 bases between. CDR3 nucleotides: TGTGCCAGCAGTACTGAGCATCTCTATCAGCCCCAGCATTTT. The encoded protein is CASSTEHLYQPQHF. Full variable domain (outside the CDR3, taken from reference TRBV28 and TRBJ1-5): DVKVTQSSRYLVKRTGEKVFLECVQDMDHENMFWYRQDPGLGLRLIYFSYDVKMKEKGDIPEGYSVSREKKERFSLILESASTNQTSMYLCASSTEHLYQPQHFGDGTRLSIL.

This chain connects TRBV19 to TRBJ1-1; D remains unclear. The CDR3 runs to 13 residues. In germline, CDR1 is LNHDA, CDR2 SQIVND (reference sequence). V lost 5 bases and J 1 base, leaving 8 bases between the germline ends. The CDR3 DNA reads TGTGCCAGTAGTTCGACGGCGAACACTGAAGCTTTCTTT. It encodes CASSSTANTEAFF. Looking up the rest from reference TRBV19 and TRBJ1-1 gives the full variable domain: DGGITQSPKYLFRKEGQNVTLSCEQNLNHDAMYWYRQDPGQGLRLIYYSQIVNDFQKGDIAEGYSVSREKKESFPLTVTSAQKNPTAFYLCASSSTANTEAFFGQGTRLTVV.

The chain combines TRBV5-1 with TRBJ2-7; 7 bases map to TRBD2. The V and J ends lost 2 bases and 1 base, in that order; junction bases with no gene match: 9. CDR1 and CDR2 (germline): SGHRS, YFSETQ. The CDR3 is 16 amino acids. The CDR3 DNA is TGCGCCAGCAGCTTTGGGGGGGGTCAGGTTTCCTACGAGCAGTACTTC. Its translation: CASSFGGGQVSYEQYF.

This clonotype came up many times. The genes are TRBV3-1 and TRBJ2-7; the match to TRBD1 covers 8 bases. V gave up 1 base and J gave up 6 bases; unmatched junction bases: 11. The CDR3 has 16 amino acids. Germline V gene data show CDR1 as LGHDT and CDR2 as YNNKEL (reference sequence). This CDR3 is CASSQGATGEGGEQYF. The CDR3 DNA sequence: TGTGCCAGCAGCCAAGGGGCGACAGGGGAAGGCGGCGAGCAGTACTTC.

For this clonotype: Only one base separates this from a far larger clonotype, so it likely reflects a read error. The CDR3 loop is CASSSGHTLAKNIKYF. The CDR3 DNA is TGTGCCAGCAGTTCAGGACATACTCTAGCCAAAAACATTAAGTACTTC. The chain employs TRBV6-9 and TRBJ2-4, with D perhaps assigned TRBD1 or TRBD2 (5 bases each). Germline V lookup: CDR1 MNHGY, CDR2 SVAAGI. CDR3 length: 16 residues.

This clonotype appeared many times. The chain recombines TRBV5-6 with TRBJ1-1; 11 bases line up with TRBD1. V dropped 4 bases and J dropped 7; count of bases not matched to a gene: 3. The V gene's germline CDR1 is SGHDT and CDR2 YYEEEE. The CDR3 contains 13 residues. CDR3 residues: CASSPDRGREAFF. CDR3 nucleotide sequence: TGTGCCAGCAGCCCGGACAGGGGGCGTGAAGCTTTCTTT.

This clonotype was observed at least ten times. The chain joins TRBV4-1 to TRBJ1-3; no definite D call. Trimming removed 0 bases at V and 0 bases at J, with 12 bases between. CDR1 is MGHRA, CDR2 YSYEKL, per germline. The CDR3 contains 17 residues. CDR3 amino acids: CASSQDLGDGSGNTIYF. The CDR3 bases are TGCGCCAGCAGCCAAGATTTGGGTGATGGCTCTGGAAACACCATATATTTT.

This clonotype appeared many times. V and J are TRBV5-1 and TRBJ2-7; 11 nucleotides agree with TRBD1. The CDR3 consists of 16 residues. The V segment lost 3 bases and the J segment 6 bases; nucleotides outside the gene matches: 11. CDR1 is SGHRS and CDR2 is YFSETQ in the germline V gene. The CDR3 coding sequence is TGCGCCAGCAGCTGGGCCGCCGGGACAGGGGGGGGCGAGCAGTACTTC. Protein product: CASSWAAGTGGGEQYF.

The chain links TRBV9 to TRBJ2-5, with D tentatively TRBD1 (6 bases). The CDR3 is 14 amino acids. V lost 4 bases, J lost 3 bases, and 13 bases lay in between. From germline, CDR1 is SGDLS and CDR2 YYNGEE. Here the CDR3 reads CASSPTAGEETQYF. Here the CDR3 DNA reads TGTGCCAGCAGCCCCACCGCAGGGGAAGAGACCCAGTACTTC.

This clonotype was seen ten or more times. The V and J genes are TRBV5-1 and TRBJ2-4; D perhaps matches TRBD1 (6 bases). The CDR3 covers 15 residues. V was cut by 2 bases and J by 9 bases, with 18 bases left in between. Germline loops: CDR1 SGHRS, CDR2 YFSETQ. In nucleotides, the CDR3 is TGCGCCAGCAGCTTACCCGGGACACAACCCGGCATTCAGTACTTC. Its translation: CASSLPGTQPGIQYF.

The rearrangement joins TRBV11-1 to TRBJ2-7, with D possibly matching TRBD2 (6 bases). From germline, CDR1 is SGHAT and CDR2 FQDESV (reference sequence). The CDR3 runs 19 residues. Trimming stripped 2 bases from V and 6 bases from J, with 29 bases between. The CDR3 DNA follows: TGTGCCAGCAGCTTATCCGGAATCCCGTGGGGGGTAGCCCCCACCGAGCAGTACTTC. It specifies CASSLSGIPWGVAPTEQYF.

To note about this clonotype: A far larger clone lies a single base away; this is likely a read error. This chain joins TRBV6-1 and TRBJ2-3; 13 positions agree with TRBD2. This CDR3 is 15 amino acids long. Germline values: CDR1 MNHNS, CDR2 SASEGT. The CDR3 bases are TGTTCCAGCAGTGCACTAGCGGGAGGGCAAGATACGCAGTATTTT. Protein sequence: CSSSALAGGQDTQYF.

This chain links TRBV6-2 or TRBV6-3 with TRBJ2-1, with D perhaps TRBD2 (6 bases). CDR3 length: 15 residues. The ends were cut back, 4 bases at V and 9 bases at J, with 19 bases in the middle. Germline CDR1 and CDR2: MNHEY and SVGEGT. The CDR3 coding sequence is TGTGCCAGCAGTTTGACCGTCGGGAGTTATAGTGAGCAGTTCTTC. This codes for CASSLTVGSYSEQFF.

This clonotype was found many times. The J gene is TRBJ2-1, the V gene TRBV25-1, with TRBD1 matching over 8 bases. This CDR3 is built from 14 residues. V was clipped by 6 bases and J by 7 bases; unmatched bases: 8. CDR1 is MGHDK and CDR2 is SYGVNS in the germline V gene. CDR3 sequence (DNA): TGTGCCAGCAGACTACAGGGGGTGAGGAATGAGCAGTTCTTC. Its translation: CASRLQGVRNEQFF.

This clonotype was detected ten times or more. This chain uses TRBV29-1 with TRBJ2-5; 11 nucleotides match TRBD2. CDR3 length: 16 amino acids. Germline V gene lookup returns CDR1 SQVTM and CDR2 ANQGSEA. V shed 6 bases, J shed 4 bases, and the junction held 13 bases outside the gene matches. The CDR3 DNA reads TGCAGCGTCGATCGTTATAGCGGGAGGGCCGGAGAGACCCAGTACTTC. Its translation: CSVDRYSGRAGETQYF. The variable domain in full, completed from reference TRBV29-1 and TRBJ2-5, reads SAVISQKPSRDICQRGTSLTIQCQVDSQVTMMFWYRQQPGQSLTLIATANQGSEATYESGFVIDKFPISRPNLTFSTLTVSNMSPEDSSIYLCSVDRYSGRAGETQYFGPGTRLLVL.

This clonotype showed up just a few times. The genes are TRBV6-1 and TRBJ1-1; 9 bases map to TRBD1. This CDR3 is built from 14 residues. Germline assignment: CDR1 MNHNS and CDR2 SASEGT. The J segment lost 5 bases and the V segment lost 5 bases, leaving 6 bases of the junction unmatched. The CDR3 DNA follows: TGTGCCAGCAGTCCGGGACAGGGATTAACTGAAGCTTTCTTT. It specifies CASSPGQGLTEAFF.

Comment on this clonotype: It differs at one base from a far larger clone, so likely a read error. CDR3 loop: CAIKASGSYNEQYF. In DNA form, the CDR3 reads TGTGCCATCAAGGCTAGCGGGTCCTACAATGAGCAGTACTTC. V usage is TRBV10-3 and J usage is TRBJ2-7, with 8 bases matching TRBD2. V lost 7 bases and J lost 7; bases outside the gene matches: 12. Germline V CDR1 and CDR2: ENHRY, SYGVKD. The CDR3 sequence is 14 residues long.

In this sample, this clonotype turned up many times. The CDR3 DNA is TGTGCCAGCAGCGTAGCGGGCAGAGCATCGGCCCGTGAAAAACTGTTTTTT. Its translation is CASSVAGRASAREKLFF. The chain is built from TRBV9 and TRBJ1-4, with no clear D. The CDR3 loop spans 17 amino acids. Trimming pared 0 bases from V and 7 bases from J, leaving 19 bases between. The germline V gene encodes CDR1 SGDLS and CDR2 YYNGEE.

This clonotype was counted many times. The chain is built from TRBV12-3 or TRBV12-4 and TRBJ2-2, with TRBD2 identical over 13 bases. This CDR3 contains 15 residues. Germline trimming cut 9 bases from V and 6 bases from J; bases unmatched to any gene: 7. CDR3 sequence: CASSRGLAGPGELFF. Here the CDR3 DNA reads TGTGCCAGTTCGAGGGGACTAGCGGGACCCGGGGAGCTGTTTTTT.

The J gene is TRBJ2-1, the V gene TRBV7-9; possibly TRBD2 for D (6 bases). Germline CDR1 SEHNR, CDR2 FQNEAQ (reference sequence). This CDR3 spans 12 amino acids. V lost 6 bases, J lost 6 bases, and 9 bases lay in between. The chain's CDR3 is CASRGEANEQFF. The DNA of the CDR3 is TGTGCCAGCAGGGGGGAGGCCAATGAGCAGTTCTTC.

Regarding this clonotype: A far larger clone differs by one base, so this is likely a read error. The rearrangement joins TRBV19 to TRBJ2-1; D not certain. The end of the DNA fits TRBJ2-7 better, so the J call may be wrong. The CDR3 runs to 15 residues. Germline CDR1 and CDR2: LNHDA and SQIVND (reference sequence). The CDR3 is CASKSRSEVTYEQYF. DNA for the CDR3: TGTGCCAGTAAGAGCCGGTCCGAGGTTACCTACGAGCAGTACTTC.

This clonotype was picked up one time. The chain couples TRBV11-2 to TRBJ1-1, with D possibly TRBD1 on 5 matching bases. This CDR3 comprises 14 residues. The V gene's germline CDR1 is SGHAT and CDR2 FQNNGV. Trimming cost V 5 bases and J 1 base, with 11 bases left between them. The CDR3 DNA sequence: TGTGCCAGCAGCCCGGGACTCTCGAACACTGAAGCTTTCTTT. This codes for CASSPGLSNTEAFF. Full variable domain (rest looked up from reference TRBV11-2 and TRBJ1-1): EAGVAQSPRYKIIEKRQSVAFWCNPISGHATLYWYQQILGQGPKLLIQFQNNGVVDDSQLPKDRFSAERLKGVDSTLKIQPAKLEDSAVYLCASSPGLSNTEAFFGQGTRLTVV.